This is a list of T cell receptor beta chains from one sample in a study of blood T cell repertoires in COVID-19. TCRdb's copy holds only in-frame clones and misses some; the assay was immunoSEQ multiplex PCR. The sample carries about 160,000 clones, around 82% recorded once. The specimen sequenced was peripheral blood. These receptors came from a man in his fifties or sixties with active or convalescent COVID-19. Both conserved end residues are part of each CDR3. A D gene is named only where the DNA matches it firmly. For some rows the clone size is stated as once, few or many, or as a class when expanded; others skip it.

DNA,CDR3,length,D,size,J,V
TGTGCCAGCAGCCCCCCTGGCGGATATTCACCCCTCCACTTT,CASSPPGGYSPLHF,14,NA,few,TRBJ1-6,TRBV5-6
TGCGCCAGCAGCACGGGACAGGCCTCAGATACGCAGTATTTT,CASSTGQASDTQYF,14,TRBD1,few,TRBJ2-3,TRBV5-1
TGTGCCAGCAGCGGCGGGTCGGGACATACCAAACAGACCCAGTACTTC,CASSGGSGHTKQTQYF,16,NA,NA,TRBJ2-5,TRBV7-7
TGTGCCAGCAGCCAAGACCAGGGAGTAGCGGGGGGTACGGAGCAGTACTTC,CASSQDQGVAGGTEQYF,17,TRBD2,NA,TRBJ2-7,TRBV3-1/TRBV3-2
TGTGCCAGCAGTTACTCGACATATGTCACTGAAGCTTTCTTT,CASSYSTYVTEAFF,14,NA,NA,TRBJ1-1,TRBV6-5
TGTGCCAGTGCCAGACAGGGGACGAACACCGGGGAGCTGTTTTTT,CASARQGTNTGELFF,15,TRBD1,NA,TRBJ2-2,TRBV19
TGTGCCAGCAGCTTCTCCACTACAGGGGCGGGAAATTCACCCCTCCACTTT,CASSFSTTGAGNSPLHF,17,TRBD1,NA,TRBJ1-6,TRBV13
TGTGCCACCAGCGGCATAGCGGGAGGGGAGTATGAGCAGTTCTTC,CATSGIAGGEYEQFF,15,TRBD2,NA,TRBJ2-1,TRBV15
TGTGCCAGCTCACCACCGTCGACAGGGAGCACAGATACGCAGTATTTT,CASSPPSTGSTDTQYF,16,TRBD1,NA,TRBJ2-3,TRBV18
TGTGCCAGCAGCTTGAACTCCGGGACAGGGGGCTCCGAGCAGTACTTC,CASSLNSGTGGSEQYF,16,TRBD1,NA,TRBJ2-7,TRBV11-2
TGTGCCAGCAGCCCAGCCGGGAGAAACTATGGCTACACCTTC,CASSPAGRNYGYTF,14,NA,NA,TRBJ1-2,TRBV5-6
TGTGCCAGCAGCCGAGGGGGAAATACCTACGAGCAGTACTTC,CASSRGGNTYEQYF,14,NA,few,TRBJ2-7,TRBV5-5
TGTGCCAGCAGCCCCGGACAGGGACGGGGGAGCACTGAAGCTTTCTTT,CASSPGQGRGSTEAFF,16,TRBD1,NA,TRBJ1-1,TRBV4-2
TGTGCCAGCAGCTCCGCTAGCGGGGGAGAGACCCAGTACTTC,CASSSASGGETQYF,14,TRBD2,NA,TRBJ2-5,TRBV11-3
TGCGCCAGCAGCACGGGACTAGCGGGAGGTTTTCCCTACGAGCAGTACTTC,CASSTGLAGGFPYEQYF,17,TRBD2,NA,TRBJ2-7,TRBV5-1
TGTGCCAGCAGGGTCTCCTTCGGGACTAGCAGGACCGGGGAGCTGTTTTTT,CASRVSFGTSRTGELFF,17,TRBD2,few,TRBJ2-2,TRBV11-2